These 30 T cell receptor beta chains were all obtained from the same sample, sequenced in a study of T cell repertoires in cytomegalovirus infection. A single record per CDR3 protein comes from TCRdb applying MiXCR to the reads. This table holds over 300,000 distinct CDR3 sequences, 9% to 9.5% found once. The sequenced sample consisted of PBMCs. These receptors all stem from a human donor in good health (CMV status not recorded). Some clones in this sample may be carry-over from other donors' samples.

V gene TRBV20-1 combines with J gene TRBJ2-2; 8 bases map to TRBD2. The J segment lost 5 bases and the V segment lost 6 bases, leaving 8 bases of the junction unmatched. CDR3 length: 14 residues. CDR1 and CDR2 from the germline V gene are DFQATT and SNEGSKA (reference sequence). The CDR3, as DNA: TGCAGTGCCCCCCGGGGGGGTGGGACCGGGGAGCTGTTTTTT. Translated, it gives CSAPRGGGTGELFF.

V usage is TRBV20-1 and J usage is TRBJ2-5; 12 bases fit TRBD2. The CDR3 runs 16 residues. Germline V gene sequence: CDR1 DFQATT, CDR2 SNEGSKA (reference sequence). V was pared by 2 bases and J by 5 bases, with 9 bases of the junction left unmatched. In nucleotides, the CDR3 is TGCAGTGCTAGATCAGGGACTAGCGGGTCCCAGGAGACCCAGTACTTC. Protein: CSARSGTSGSQETQYF.

In this sample, this clonotype turned up a few times. V gene TRBV7-9 combines with J gene TRBJ2-1; D gene unclear. V was clipped by 2 bases and J by 7 bases, with 9 bases between them. Germline CDR1 reads SEHNR; CDR2 reads FQNEAQ (reference sequence). The CDR3 totals 13 residues. In DNA, the CDR3 is TGTGCCAGCAGCTTATCCACACCGAATGAGCAGTTCTTC. It translates to CASSLSTPNEQFF.

This clonotype has ten or more counts. The V call is TRBV7-6, the J call TRBJ2-1, with 7 positions matching TRBD2. The germline gives CDR1 SGHVS, CDR2 FNYEAQ. CDR3 length: 18 residues. The V segment lost 5 bases and the J segment 0 bases; nucleotides outside the gene matches: 13. In DNA form, the CDR3 reads TGTGCCAGCAGCGCCATCGCATCTAGCGGCAGCTCCTACAATGAGCAGTTCTTC. This translates into CASSAIASSGSSYNEQFF.

This clonotype showed up just a few times. This chain joins TRBV7-2 and TRBJ1-2, with TRBD1 matching 7 bases. V trimming: 3 bases; J trimming: 1 base; junction bases outside the gene matches: 8. The CDR3 totals 16 residues. Germline loops: CDR1 SGHTA, CDR2 FQGNSA. CDR3 amino acids: CASSFLRDSSNYGYTF. CDR3 nucleotide sequence: TGTGCCAGCAGCTTTCTTAGGGACAGTAGTAACTATGGCTACACCTTC.

This clonotype has only a few counts. The chain recombines TRBV6-1 with TRBJ2-3, with a possible D match to TRBD1 (5 bases). CDR1 MNHNS and CDR2 SASEGT come from the germline V gene. CDR3 length: 14 residues. Deletions cut 8 bases from V and 5 bases from J, with 17 bases between. CDR3 sequence (DNA): TGTGCCAGCTCCCAGGACGGCCAGGGAGATACGCAGTATTTT. Protein: CASSQDGQGDTQYF.

The rearrangement joins TRBV28 to TRBJ1-1; a weak D match, TRBD1 (6 bases). This CDR3 has 17 residues. The germline gives CDR1 MDHEN, CDR2 SYDVKM. V gave up 4 bases and J gave up 1 base, with 19 bases separating them. The CDR3 DNA reads as TGTGCCAGCAGTTACCCCATATTTACAGGGAGGAACACTGAAGCTTTCTTT. It encodes CASSYPIFTGRNTEAFF.

This clonotype was seen more than once but under ten times. The chain couples TRBV28 to TRBJ1-2; weak D call: TRBD1 (5 bases). V dropped 8 bases and J dropped 2 bases, with 15 bases sitting between them. CDR3 length: 14 amino acids. CDR1 and CDR2 from the germline V gene are MDHEN and SYDVKM. In DNA form, the CDR3 reads TGTGCCAGCGGAATGGGGCAGGCCAACTATGGCTACACCTTC. It specifies CASGMGQANYGYTF.

This sequence joins TRBV11-2 and TRBJ2-1; D not certain. CDR1 and CDR2 (germline): SGHAT, FQNNGV. The CDR3 totals 16 residues. The V end was cut by 6 bases, the J end by 0 bases, with 15 bases between. CDR3 sequence: CASSLLTGSSYNEQFF. The CDR3 DNA is TGTGCCAGCAGTCTACTAACGGGTAGCTCCTACAATGAGCAGTTCTTC.

The V call is TRBV20-1, the J call TRBJ1-2; D is undetermined. There are 11 residues in the CDR3. The V end lost 6 bases, the J end lost 7 bases, and 12 bases lay between the germline ends. The V gene's germline CDR1 is DFQATT and CDR2 SNEGSKA (reference sequence). CDR3 nucleotide sequence: TGCAGTGCCTGGGGTAAAGGTGGCTACACCTTC. It yields the protein CSAWGKGGYTF.

This clonotype was seen ten or more times. The chain employs TRBV28 and TRBJ1-6; 7 bases align to TRBD1. V was clipped by 3 bases and J by 7 bases; unmatched bases: 9. The CDR3 is 16 amino acids. Germline lookup yields CDR1 MDHEN and CDR2 SYDVKM. CDR3 protein: CASSFRSGTANSPLHF. The CDR3 DNA follows: TGTGCCAGCAGTTTCCGATCGGGGACAGCAAATTCACCCCTCCACTTT. The entire variable domain, with the rest obtained from reference TRBV28 and TRBJ1-6, is as follows: DVKVTQSSRYLVKRTGEKVFLECVQDMDHENMFWYRQDPGLGLRLIYFSYDVKMKEKGDIPEGYSVSREKKERFSLILESASTNQTSMYLCASSFRSGTANSPLHFGNGTRLTVT.

This clonotype was seen at least ten times. The chain employs TRBV7-2 and TRBJ1-3; no clear D gene. CDR1 SGHTA and CDR2 FQGNSA come from the germline V gene. V was pared by 0 bases and J by 0 bases, with 6 bases between. This CDR3 is 15 amino acids long. CDR3 nucleotides: TGTGCCAGCAGCTTAGCGCAGATCTCTGGAAACACCATATATTTT. It is translated as CASSLAQISGNTIYF.

The chain recombines TRBV11-2 with TRBJ2-2; D is undetermined. The germline V gene encodes CDR1 SGHAT and CDR2 FQNNGV. The V end was cut by 6 bases, the J end by 4 bases, with 15 bases between. The CDR3 runs to 15 residues. For the CDR3, the DNA is TGTGCCAGCAGAGACCTATCTTGGAGCACCGGGGAGCTGTTTTTT. Its translation: CASRDLSWSTGELFF.

This clonotype came up a few times. The rearrangement links TRBV2 to TRBJ1-1, with a tentative D call TRBD1 (6 bases). The germline V and J ends were trimmed by 9 bases and 4 bases, with 15 bases remaining between them. Looked up from germline, CDR1 is SNHLY and CDR2 is FYNNEI. The CDR3 loop spans 13 amino acids. CDR3 sequence: CARNQGQSTEAFF. DNA for the CDR3: TGTGCCAGAAACCAGGGGCAGAGCACTGAAGCTTTCTTT.

Regarding this clonotype: A read error may explain this, as a much larger clone is one base away. The genes are TRBV29-1 and TRBJ1-5; no clear D. Trimming took off 4 bases at V and 0 bases at J, with 7 bases between the two ends. Per germline, CDR1 SQVTM and CDR2 ANQGSEA. The CDR3 loop spans 13 amino acids. This CDR3 reads CSVVNSSNQPQHF. In DNA form, the CDR3 reads TGCAGCGTTGTAAACAGTAGCAATCAGCCCCAGCATTTT. Full variable domain (rest looked up from reference TRBV29-1 and TRBJ1-5): SAVISQKPSRDICQRGTSLTIQCQVDSQVTMMFWYRQQPGQSLTLIATANQGSEATYESGFVIDKFPISRPNLTFSTLTVSNMSPEDSSIYLCSVVNSSNQPQHFGDGTRLSIL.

The V and J genes are TRBV15 and TRBJ2-7; TRBD1 matches at 9 bases. Germline V gene data show CDR1 as LNHNV and CDR2 as YYDKDF (reference sequence). CDR3 length equals 16 residues. Germline trimming cut 1 base from V and 7 bases from J; bases unmatched to any gene: 11. The CDR3 DNA is TGTGCCACCAGCAGAGGCCCCCGGGACAGGGACCTGGAGCAGTACTTC. Amino acid sequence: CATSRGPRDRDLEQYF. Full variable domain (outside the CDR3, taken from reference TRBV15 and TRBJ2-7): DAMVIQNPRYQVTQFGKPVTLSCSQTLNHNVMYWYQQKSSQAPKLLFHYYDKDFNNEADTPDNFQSRRPNTSFCFLDIRSPGLGDTAMYLCATSRGPRDRDLEQYFGPGTRLTVT.

The V call is TRBV6-2 or TRBV6-3, the J call TRBJ1-1; D is undetermined. The CDR3 has 14 residues. Trimming left V 2 bases short and J 0 bases short, with 7 bases between. CDR1 and CDR2 from the germline V gene are MNHEY and SVGEGT. The CDR3 DNA reads as TGTGCCAGCAGTTACGAATCCATGAACACTGAAGCTTTCTTT. This codes for CASSYESMNTEAFF.

The sample holds many counts of this clonotype. The J gene is TRBJ2-6, the V gene TRBV19; D possibly corresponds to TRBD2 (5 bases). The CDR3 extends over 21 amino acids. Between the trimmed V and J ends, which lost 7 bases and 0 bases, there was a span of 28 bases. CDR1 is LNHDA and CDR2 is SQIVND in the germline V gene (reference sequence). The CDR3: CASTPALLTTRVTSGANVLTF. CDR3 nucleotide sequence: TGTGCCAGTACCCCTGCCCTTTTGACCACTAGAGTCACCTCTGGGGCCAACGTCCTGACTTTC. Combining the CDR3 with reference TRBV19 and TRBJ2-6 gives the whole variable domain DGGITQSPKYLFRKEGQNVTLSCEQNLNHDAMYWYRQDPGQGLRLIYYSQIVNDFQKGDIAEGYSVSREKKESFPLTVTSAQKNPTAFYLCASTPALLTTRVTSGANVLTFGAGSRLTVL.

The chain uses TRBV7-2 and TRBJ2-7; D ambiguous. Germline V lookup: CDR1 SGHTA, CDR2 FQGNSA. Deletions cut 2 bases from V and 0 bases from J, with 8 bases between. The CDR3 runs to 14 residues. The CDR3 is CASSLRRDSYEQYF. The CDR3 DNA is TGTGCCAGCAGCTTACGCCGTGACTCCTACGAGCAGTACTTC.

This clonotype showed up many times. The chain combines TRBV6-2 or TRBV6-3 with TRBJ1-5; D uncertain. Germline V gives CDR1 MNHEY, CDR2 SVGEGT. Trimming stripped 2 bases from V and 3 bases from J, with 8 bases between. The CDR3 has 14 amino acids. CDR3 residues: CASSYRENNQPQHF. CDR3 nucleotide sequence: TGTGCCAGCAGTTACCGGGAGAACAATCAGCCCCAGCATTTT.

The chain employs TRBV5-1 and TRBJ1-1; D is uncertain. V dropped 5 bases and J dropped 1 base, with 9 bases sitting between them. The CDR3 consists of 13 residues. Germline CDR1 SGHRS, CDR2 YFSETQ. CDR3: CASRYSENTEAFF. The CDR3 DNA sequence: TGCGCCAGCAGATATTCAGAGAACACTGAAGCTTTCTTT.

This clonotype has more than one count but fewer than ten. The chain combines TRBV3-1 with TRBJ1-2, with D possibly being TRBD1 (6 bases). Germline lookup yields CDR1 LGHDT and CDR2 YNNKEL (reference sequence). This CDR3 region has 15 residues. Between the trimmed V and J ends, which lost 5 bases and 2 bases, there was a span of 15 bases. CDR3 residues: CASSFHREYNYGYTF. CDR3 nucleotide sequence: TGTGCCAGCAGCTTCCACAGGGAGTACAACTATGGCTACACCTTC.

This clonotype was found many times. The chain links TRBV5-6 to TRBJ1-2; 8 bases fit TRBD1. V dropped 6 bases and J dropped 8; count of bases not matched to a gene: 12. This CDR3 has 14 residues. Per the germline V gene, CDR1 is SGHDT and CDR2 is YYEEEE. The chain's CDR3 is CASTLYTQGAGYTF. CDR3 coding DNA: TGTGCCAGCACCCTATATACCCAGGGGGCGGGCTACACCTTC.

This clonotype has ten or more counts. The chain joins TRBV2 to TRBJ1-1; D may be TRBD1 (5 bases). The V end lost 4 bases, the J end lost 3 bases, and 9 bases lay between the germline ends. The CDR3 extends over 13 amino acids. The V gene's germline CDR1 is SNHLY and CDR2 FYNNEI. Here the CDR3 DNA reads TGTGCCAGCAGTGGGCAGGGTTACACTGAAGCTTTCTTT. Translated, it gives CASSGQGYTEAFF.

This clonotype has ten or more counts. The rearrangement joins TRBV11-2 to TRBJ2-5; TRBD1 might be the D (5 bases). CDR1 SGHAT and CDR2 FQNNGV come from the germline V gene. Trimming shortened V by 1 base and J by 3 bases, and 9 bases separated the two germline ends. The CDR3 contains 14 residues. This CDR3 is CASSLAPTEETQYF. The CDR3 nucleotides read TGTGCCAGCAGCTTAGCCCCGACAGAAGAGACCCAGTACTTC.

This clonotype was seen at least ten times. This rearrangement joins TRBV12-3 or TRBV12-4 to TRBJ2-7, with 7 bases identical to TRBD2. This CDR3 spans 13 amino acids. The ends lost 0 bases at V and 8 bases at J; junction bases unmatched: 4. The CDR3 is CASSLAGGWKQYF. Written as DNA, the CDR3 is TGTGCCAGCAGTTTAGCGGGAGGGTGGAAGCAGTACTTC.

This clonotype showed up many times. The gene calls are TRBV28 and TRBJ2-7; maybe TRBD2 (5 bases). Germline CDR1 MDHEN, CDR2 SYDVKM. V was clipped by 8 bases and J by 3 bases, with 20 bases between them. The CDR3 contains 15 residues. This chain's CDR3 is CASASQSKRFYEQYF. The DNA of the CDR3 is TGTGCCAGCGCAAGTCAGTCAAAGCGGTTCTACGAGCAGTACTTC.

In its sample, this clonotype was seen many times. The chain employs TRBV6-2 or TRBV6-3 and TRBJ2-3, with 7 nucleotides matching TRBD2. The CDR3 sequence is 15 residues long. Per the germline V gene, CDR1 is MNHEY and CDR2 is SVGEGT. V trimming: 4 bases; J trimming: 4 bases; junction bases outside the gene matches: 8. The DNA for the CDR3 is TGTGCCAGCAGTTGGGGAGCGGGGTTATCAGATACGCAGTATTTT. Its translation: CASSWGAGLSDTQYF.

This clonotype was found many times. This rearrangement joins TRBV7-2 to TRBJ2-1, with 7 bases that match TRBD1. V shed 3 bases, J shed 8 bases, and the junction held 16 bases outside the gene matches. CDR3 length equals 17 residues. CDR1 SGHTA and CDR2 FQGNSA come from the germline V gene. The CDR3 loop is CASSFSGQAVWFDEQFF. The DNA of the CDR3 is TGTGCCAGCAGCTTTTCCGGACAGGCTGTTTGGTTCGATGAGCAGTTCTTC.

The chain recombines TRBV6-2 or TRBV6-3 with TRBJ1-1, with TRBD1 matching over 7 bases. After removal of 6 bases from V and 4 bases from J, the junction contained 11 bases not matched to a gene. CDR1 is MNHEY, CDR2 SVGEGT, per germline. The CDR3 runs 15 residues. The CDR3 loop is CASSEHKQGTTEAFF. As DNA, the CDR3 is TGTGCCAGCAGCGAACATAAACAGGGGACCACTGAAGCTTTCTTT.